This TCR beta chain was captured by sequencing in a study of blood T cell repertoires in COVID-19. The CDR3 contains 16 residues. J gave up 5 bases and V 4 bases, and 10 bases lay outside the gene matches. Germline values: CDR1 SGHRS, CDR2 YFSETQ. The protocol was immunoSEQ multiplex PCR, while the TCRdb copy is restricted to in-frame clones and leaves out a portion. The sample has some 250,000 clones; 65% to 90% are singletons. V usage is TRBV5-1 and J usage is TRBJ1-1, with 11 nucleotides matching TRBD1. The sequence derives from a man younger than 40 with active or convalescent COVID-19. The sequenced material came from peripheral blood. DNA for the CDR3: TGCGCCAGCAGCACCTCTCTCGGGACAGGGGGAACTGAAGCTTTCTTT. Residues: CASSTSLGTGGTEAFF.